This TCR beta chain was identified during a study of beta chain features in type 1 diabetes (dated by TCRdb to 2016 to 2019). Background on the whole study: No differences in mean age, gender distribution, total cell number or subset yield were found between patients and healthy donors. In the study, recently diagnosed type 1 diabetes patients and matched healthy donors were compared on the TCRB repertoires of their sorted circulating CD4+ T cell subsets. A total of roughly 100 million sorted cells were examined across all samples, and RNA yield correlated strongly with the number of cells per subset. Regulatory and stem cell-like memory subsets were isolated from only 8 patients and roughly eight healthy donors, whereas naive and central memory subsets came from all 30 or so donors.

This clone was counted a few times. Which antigen it targets is not known. Per-nucleotide qualities are absent, and no much larger clonotype sits a single base away. Each donor gave one peripheral blood draw, averaging approximately 0.12 L, which was collected into heparinised tubes. Naive, central memory, regulatory and stem cell-like memory CD4+ T cells were sorted on a BD FACSAria II using a panel including CD45RO, CCR7, CD25, CD127, CD95 and CD27. A purity above 98% was achieved for all sorted populations. PBMCs were isolated immediately by Lymphoprep density gradient centrifugation and stained directly without culture. Samples were stained and sorted in pairs, with one healthy donor and one patient per experiment, so that batch effects were minimized. All of the isolated RNA was reverse transcribed with the High Capacity cDNA Reverse Transcription Kit, so expressed TCRB transcripts were sequenced. Deep immunoSEQ sequencing was applied to naive, central memory and regulatory T cell samples, giving an average of about 3.7 million total reads per sample. After sorted cells were lysed in RLT buffer, RNA was extracted with DNase-treated RNeasy Micro or Mini kits, with the choice depending on cell number. To prevent cross-contamination, each cell subset was processed individually, whereas patient and healthy donor samples were processed jointly. TCRB sequences were amplified from cDNA with the immunoSEQ multiplex PCR, producing 87-bp fragments spanning the CDR3 region. The amplicons were sequenced using the Illumina HiSeq platform. As for the authors' bioinformatics: Synthetic template baselines were used to correct PCR bias computationally, reads within Hamming distance 2 were collapsed together, and singletons that could not be merged were discarded. Reads were aligned against IMGT so that V, D and J genes, CDR3 length and insertions or deletions at six rearrangement sites could be assigned. Within each subset, clonotype counts were normalized to the number of sorted cells before true diversity and Gini coefficients were calculated with the tcR R package. The overlap coefficient, calculated on TCRB nucleotide sequences, was used to quantify repertoire sharing. Out-of-frame TCRB sequences from naive cells were analyzed as a proxy for the pre-selection repertoire. TCRdb obtained this table from immuneACCESS and retained in-frame rearrangements with V and J assigned. These tables miss some clones; where compared with another copy, unresolved V genes account for less than half of the shortfall, and the remainder is unexplained. V and J calls and clone size follow that table, whereas D and trimming were derived from the DNA. Across this sample there are 600,000 or so clones, with more than 13% seen only once. Just under 0.04% of the sample is held by the ten biggest clonotypes.

The paper as a whole reports these results and caveats: Because the HLA sub-analyses included only small numbers of individuals, any influence of HLA type on TCRB rearrangement was left unresolved. In all four CD4+ subsets, TCRB CDR3 length was moderately but significantly shorter in type 1 diabetes patients. PCR might favor shorter templates, but patient and control samples were amplified and corrected together, so any skew would affect both groups equally. Patients with type 1 diabetes made fewer insertions and deleted more nucleotides at VDJ recombination sites, implying thymic rearrangement abnormalities. Because cDNA was sequenced instead of genomic DNA, highly expressing activated cells could be over-represented, though the groups showed no difference in activation or CD3 levels. Naive, central memory and regulatory TCRB repertoires appeared to be more similar among patients than among healthy donors.

The specimen sequenced was naive CD4+ T cells from blood. This sample's cell subset or site label indicates: true naive CD4+ T cells. This sequence originates from a man aged 18 to 30 with type 1 diabetes.

The DNA sequence is TGTGCCAGCAGCGCTGACAGGGCGGGTGGCTACACCTTC. Its coded protein is CASSADRAGGYTF. Here the chain combines TRBV14 and TRBJ1-2, with 7 central nucleotides matching TRBD1. Looking up the germline V gene yields CDR1 SGHDN and CDR2 FVKESK. V is pruned by 5 bases and J by 7 bases, leaving 7 bases of the junction without a gene match. Including cysteine and phenylalanine, the CDR3 has 13 amino acids. Just CDR3 DNA is preserved here, 39 bases in frame from base 1.